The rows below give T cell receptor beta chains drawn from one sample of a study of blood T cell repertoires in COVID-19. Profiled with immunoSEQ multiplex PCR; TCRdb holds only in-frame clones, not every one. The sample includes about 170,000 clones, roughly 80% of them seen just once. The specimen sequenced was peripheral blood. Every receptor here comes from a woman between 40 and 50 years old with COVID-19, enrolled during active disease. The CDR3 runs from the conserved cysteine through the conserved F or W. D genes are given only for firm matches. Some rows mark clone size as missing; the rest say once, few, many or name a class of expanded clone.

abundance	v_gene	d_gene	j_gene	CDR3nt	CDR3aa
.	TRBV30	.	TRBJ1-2	TGTGCCTGCAGGGTAGTCTATGGCTACACCTTC	CACRVVYGYTF
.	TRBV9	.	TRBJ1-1	TGTGCCAGCAGCGTAGGGCAGGGGAACACTGAAGCTTTCTTT	CASSVGQGNTEAFF
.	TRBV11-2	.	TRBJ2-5	TGTGCCAGCAGCTTAGTAATTTCCGGGACTCAAGAGTACTTC	CASSLVISGTQEYF
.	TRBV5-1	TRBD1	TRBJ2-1	TGCGCCAGCAGCTTCGGACAGGGCTCCTACAATGAGCAGTTCTTC	CASSFGQGSYNEQFF
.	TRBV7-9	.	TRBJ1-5	TGTGCCAGCAGCGCACAGGGTAACAATCAGCCCCAGCATTTT	CASSAQGNNQPQHF
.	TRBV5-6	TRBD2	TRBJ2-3	TGTGCCAGCAGCTTATATATAGGAGCGGGAGGGGAGGGTACGCAGTATTTT	CASSLYIGAGGEGTQYF
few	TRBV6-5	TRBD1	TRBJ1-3	TGTGCCGGAAAGGAAAGGACAGGGGGCAAGGACACCATATATTTT	CAGKERTGGKDTIYF
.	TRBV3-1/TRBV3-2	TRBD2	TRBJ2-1	TGTGCCAGCAGCCAAGGACTAGCGGGCTACAATGAGCAGTTCTTC	CASSQGLAGYNEQFF
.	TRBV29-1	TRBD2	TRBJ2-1	TGCAGCGTTGAACCAGCGGGAGGGCAGTACAATGAGCAGTTCTTC	CSVEPAGGQYNEQFF
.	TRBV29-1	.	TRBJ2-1	TGCAGCGTTGTGCATTCCGGGGGGCCTTACAATGAGCAGTTCTTC	CSVVHSGGPYNEQFF
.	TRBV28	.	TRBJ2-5	TGTGCCAGCAGTTTTATGTCAGGGGTAGAGACCCAGTACTTC	CASSFMSGVETQYF
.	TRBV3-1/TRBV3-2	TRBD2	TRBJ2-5	TGTGCCAGCAGCCAAGCTAGCGGGGTTGGAGAGACCCAGTACTTC	CASSQASGVGETQYF
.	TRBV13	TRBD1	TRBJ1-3	TGTGCCAGCAGCTTCCCCAGACAGGGCTACTCTGGAAACACCATATATTTT	CASSFPRQGYSGNTIYF
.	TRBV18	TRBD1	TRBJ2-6	TGTGCCAGCTCACCAGGGACAGGGGGGTATTCTGGGGCCAACGTCCTGACTTTC	CASSPGTGGYSGANVLTF
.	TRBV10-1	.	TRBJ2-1	TGCGCCAGCAGTGAGTCGACTCCGGGTAAGAATGAGCAGTTCTTC	CASSESTPGKNEQFF
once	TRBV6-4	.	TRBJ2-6	TGTGCCAGCAGTGAGGACAACTCTGGGGCCAACGTCCTGACTTTC	CASSEDNSGANVLTF
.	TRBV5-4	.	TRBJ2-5	TGTGCCAGCAGCTTCCTACAGGGTGGAGAGACCCAGTACTTC	CASSFLQGGETQYF
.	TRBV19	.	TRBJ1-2	TGTGCCAGCGGGATGGGTCGGGGCTACACCTTC	CASGMGRGYTF
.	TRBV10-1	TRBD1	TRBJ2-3	TGCGCCAGCAGTCGGGACAGGGCCCCTAGCACAGATACGCAGTATTTT	CASSRDRAPSTDTQYF
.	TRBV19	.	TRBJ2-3	TGTGCCAGTACCCCGGAGGACACAGATACGCAGTATTTT	CASTPEDTDTQYF
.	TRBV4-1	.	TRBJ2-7	TGCGCCAGCAGCCAAGAGTTTCCGTACGAGCAGTACTTC	CASSQEFPYEQYF
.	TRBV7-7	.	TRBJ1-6	TGTGCTAGCAGCCTGGACACAAAGTCACCCCTCCACTTT	CASSLDTKSPLHF
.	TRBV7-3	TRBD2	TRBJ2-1	TGTGCCAGCAGCTTTAGCGGGGGTTACAATGAGCAGTTCTTC	CASSFSGGYNEQFF
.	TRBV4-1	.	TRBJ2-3	TGCGCCAGCAGCCACTCCTGGGCAGTAAAAGATACGCAGTATTTT	CASSHSWAVKDTQYF
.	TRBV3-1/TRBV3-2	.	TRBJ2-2	TGTGCCAGCAGCCAAGTTGGAGCCGGGGAGCTGTTTTTT	CASSQVGAGELFF
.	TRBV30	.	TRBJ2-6	TGTGCCTGGAAATCCTCGGGGGCCAACGTCCTGACTTTC	CAWKSSGANVLTF
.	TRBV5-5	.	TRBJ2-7	TGTGCCAGCAGCTTCTTTGACACAAACTCCTACGAGCAGTACTTC	CASSFFDTNSYEQYF
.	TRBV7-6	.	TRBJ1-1	TGTGCCAGCAGCTTAGAGACAGGACTGAACACTGAAGCTTTCTTT	CASSLETGLNTEAFF
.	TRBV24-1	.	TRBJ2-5	TGTGCCACCAGTGATTTCCTAGCTCAAGAGACCCAGTACTTC	CATSDFLAQETQYF
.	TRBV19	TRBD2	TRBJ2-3	TGTGCCAGTAGTCCCCTAGCGGGGGGGCGTTCTAGCACAGATACGCAGTATTTT	CASSPLAGGRSSTDTQYF
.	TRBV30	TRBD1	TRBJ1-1	TGTGCCCAGACAGGGGGCAACACTGAAGCTTTCTTT	CAQTGGNTEAFF
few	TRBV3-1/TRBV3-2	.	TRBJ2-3	TGTGCCAGCAGCCCCTCCCGAGGGGGAGGGCAGTCAACGCAGTATTTT	CASSPSRGGGQSTQYF
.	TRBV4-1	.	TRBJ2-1	TGCGCCAGCAGCCTCGGACAGAACAATGAGCAGTTCTTC	CASSLGQNNEQFF
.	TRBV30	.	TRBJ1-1	TGTGCCTGCCAGCGGACTGAAGCTTTCTTT	CACQRTEAFF
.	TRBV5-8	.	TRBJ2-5	TGTGCCAGCAGGCGCTCAGGGGTACCAGAGACCCAGTACTTC	CASRRSGVPETQYF
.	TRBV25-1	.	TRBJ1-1	TGTGCCAGCAGCTCCGGACAGCCCGAAGCTTTCTTT	CASSSGQPEAFF
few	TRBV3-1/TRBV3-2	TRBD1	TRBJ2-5	TGTGCCAGCAGCCAAAAACCTCCAGGGGGCTTGAACCAAGAGACCCAGTACTTC	CASSQKPPGGLNQETQYF
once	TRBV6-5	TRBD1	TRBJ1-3	TGTGCCAGCACTATGACAGGGGCGCCCGGAAACACCATATATTTT	CASTMTGAPGNTIYF
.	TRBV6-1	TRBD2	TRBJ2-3	TGTGCCAGCAGTGAAGCAGGAGCGGGAGATAGCACAGATACGCAGTATTTT	CASSEAGAGDSTDTQYF
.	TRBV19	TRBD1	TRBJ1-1	TGTGCCAGTACCACAGGGGGAGCGGCTGAAGCTTTCTTT	CASTTGGAAEAFF
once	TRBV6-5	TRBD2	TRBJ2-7	TGTGCCAGCAGTAGGGGACGGCGAGGGACTACCGAGCAGTACTTC	CASSRGRRGTTEQYF
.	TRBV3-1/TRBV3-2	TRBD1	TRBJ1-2	TGTGCCAGCAGCCAAGCCCAGACAGGGGGGGGCTACACCTTC	CASSQAQTGGGYTF
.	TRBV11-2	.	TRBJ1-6	TGTGCCAGCAGCTTCACAGGGATAGGATCACCCCTCCACTTT	CASSFTGIGSPLHF
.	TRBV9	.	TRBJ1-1	TGTGCCAGCAGCGTAGACGGGGTTGGCACTGAAGCTTTCTTT	CASSVDGVGTEAFF
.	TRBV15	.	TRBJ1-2	TGTGCCACCAGCAGAGATTACGGGAAGGTTGAAATCTACACCTTC	CATSRDYGKVEIYTF
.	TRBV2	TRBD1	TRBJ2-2	TGTGCCAGCAGCCGGGACAGGGGAAACACCGGGGAGCTGTTTTTT	CASSRDRGNTGELFF
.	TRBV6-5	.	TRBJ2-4	TGTGCCATGGCTACAGGGGGGGAAAACATTCAGTACTTC	CAMATGGENIQYF
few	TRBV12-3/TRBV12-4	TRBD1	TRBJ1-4	TGTGCCAGCAGGGGGACAGTAGGGGAAAAACTGTTTTTT	CASRGTVGEKLFF
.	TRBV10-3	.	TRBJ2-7	TGTGCCATCAGTAAGGACTTCGAGCAGTACTTC	CAISKDFEQYF
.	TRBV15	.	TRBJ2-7	TGTGCCACCAGCAGAGATTTGGGCCCATCCCACGAGCAGTACTTC	CATSRDLGPSHEQYF
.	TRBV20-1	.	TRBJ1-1	TGCAGTGCTAGACCCAGAGAAGCTTTCTTT	CSARPREAFF
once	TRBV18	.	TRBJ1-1	TGTGCCAGCTCGGGAGGAGCTTTGAACACTGAAGCTTTCTTT	CASSGGALNTEAFF
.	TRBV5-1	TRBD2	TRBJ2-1	TGCGCCAGCAGCTTGGCGGGGACTAGCGGGCCGCCGGAGTTCTTC	CASSLAGTSGPPEFF
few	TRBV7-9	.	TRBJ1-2	TGTGCCAGCAGCTTAGATGGGGGCGGTGGCTACACCTTC	CASSLDGGGGYTF
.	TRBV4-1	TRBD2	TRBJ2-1	TGCGCCAGCAGCCAAGGTCGGGGGGGCACTACGGATGAGCAGTTCTTC	CASSQGRGGTTDEQFF
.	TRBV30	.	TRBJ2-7	TGTGCCTGGAGTGCCGGACAGATCTACGAGCAGTACTTC	CAWSAGQIYEQYF